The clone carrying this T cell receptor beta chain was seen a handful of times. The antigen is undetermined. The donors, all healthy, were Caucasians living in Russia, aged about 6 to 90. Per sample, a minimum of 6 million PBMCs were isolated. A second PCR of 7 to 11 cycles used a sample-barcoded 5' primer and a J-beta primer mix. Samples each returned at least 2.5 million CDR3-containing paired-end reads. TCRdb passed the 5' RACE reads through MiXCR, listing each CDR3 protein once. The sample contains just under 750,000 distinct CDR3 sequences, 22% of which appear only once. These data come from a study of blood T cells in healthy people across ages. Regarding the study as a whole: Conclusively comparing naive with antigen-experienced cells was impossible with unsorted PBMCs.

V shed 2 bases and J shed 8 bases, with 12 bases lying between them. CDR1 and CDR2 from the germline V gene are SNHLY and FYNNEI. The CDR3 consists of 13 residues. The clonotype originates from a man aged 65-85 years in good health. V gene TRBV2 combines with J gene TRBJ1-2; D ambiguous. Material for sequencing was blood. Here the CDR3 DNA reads TGTGCCAGCAGTGAACTAGGCGTGGGCGGCTACACCTTC. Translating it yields CASSELGVGGYTF.